This paragraph reports one TCR beta chain. Per the original data handling: Amplification from reference gene primers served as the basis for estimated nucleated cell counts. Generated by immunoSEQ multiplex PCR, the TCRdb table keeps only in-frame clones and is missing some. Clone size and V and J calls were adopted from that table, with D and trimming inferred from the DNA. The sample carries more than 45,000 clones, 75% to 85% recorded once. These data come from a study of blood T cell repertoires in COVID-19. Across the study: Acute-phase and convalescent COVID-19 samples originated in the United States, Italy and Spain.

V dropped 2 bases and J dropped 3 bases, with 12 bases sitting between them. Germline V lookup: CDR1 MNHNY, CDR2 SVGAGI (reference sequence). This CDR3 spans 15 amino acids. Sequencing used peripheral blood. The chain couples TRBV6-6 to TRBJ2-3; D not resolved. The sequence came from a man in his forties with acute or convalescent COVID-19. CDR3 residues: CASSYPPAGTDTQYF. The CDR3 DNA reads as TGTGCCAGCAGTTACCCGCCGGCAGGAACAGATACGCAGTATTTT.